The rows below give T cell receptor beta chains drawn from one sample of a study of T cells after yellow fever vaccination. TCRdb called the 5' RACE reads again in MiXCR, with one record for every CDR3 protein. This table has 600,000 to 750,000 distinct CDR3 sequences, about 12% appearing once. This material consisted of PBMCs, taken on the day of the yellow fever booster vaccination. These receptors were collected from a man aged 25 to 40 who received the YFV17D yellow fever vaccine. The CDR3 runs from the conserved cysteine through the conserved F or W. The D gene is left open where the match is weak. Clone sizes are given selectively: once, few, many, or a class where the clone is expanded.

v_call	d_call	j_call	clone_size	cdr3_length	cdr3_nt	cdr3_aa
TRBV5-1	TRBD1	TRBJ2-7	NA	15	TGCGCCAGCAGCTCGACAGGGGGCTCCAGCTACGAGCAGTACTTC	CASSSTGGSSYEQYF
TRBV3-1	NA	TRBJ2-7	NA	16	TGTGCCAGCAGCCCACATCCGGGACGTAGGATTTACGAGCAGTACTTC	CASSPHPGRRIYEQYF
TRBV7-3	NA	TRBJ2-2	once	18	TGTGCCAGCAGCTTAAAAGGGACGAAAAAATGGAACTCCGGGGAGCTGTTTTTT	CASSLKGTKKWNSGELFF
TRBV5-1	TRBD1	TRBJ1-6	NA	14	TGCGCCAGCCGATGGGACAGGATTAATTCACCCCTCCACTTT	CASRWDRINSPLHF
TRBV19	NA	TRBJ1-3	NA	13	TGTGCCAGTAGAAGCAAGCCTGGAAACACCATATATTTT	CASRSKPGNTIYF
TRBV29-1	NA	TRBJ2-3	NA	14	TGCAGCGTCCACCAGGGCCCCGTCACAGATACGCAGTATTTT	CSVHQGPVTDTQYF
TRBV30	NA	TRBJ1-5	few	13	TGTGCCTGGTCCCGGGATAGCAATCAGCCCCAGCATTTT	CAWSRDSNQPQHF
TRBV5-1	NA	TRBJ1-4	NA	15	TGCGCCAGCACGTCGGGGGCGACAACTAATGAAAAACTGTTTTTT	CASTSGATTNEKLFF
TRBV4-3	TRBD2	TRBJ2-7	NA	18	TGCGCCAGCAGCCAAGAGGCACCCGGGACTAGCGGAGTCTACGAGCAGTACTTC	CASSQEAPGTSGVYEQYF
TRBV20-1	TRBD1	TRBJ1-5	few	17	TGCAGTGCTAGTTCGGGACAGGGTCTCCTTGGCAATCAGCCCCAGCATTTT	CSASSGQGLLGNQPQHF
TRBV6-2/TRBV6-3	NA	TRBJ1-1	many	14	TGTGCCAGCAGTCTACGGACAGCTAACACTGAAGCTTTCTTT	CASSLRTANTEAFF
TRBV21-1	NA	TRBJ2-2	few	16	TGTGCCAGCAGCAAAGAGGGACAGATGAACACCGGGGAGCTGTTTTTT	CASSKEGQMNTGELFF
TRBV10-1	TRBD2	TRBJ2-2	few	14	TGCGCCAGCAGTGATTGGCGGGAGACCGGGGAGCTGTTTTTT	CASSDWRETGELFF
TRBV12-3/TRBV12-4	TRBD1	TRBJ1-2	few	14	TGTGCCAGCAGGCCGGGACAGAAGAACTATGGCTACACCTTC	CASRPGQKNYGYTF
TRBV3-1	TRBD2	TRBJ2-1	few	16	TGTGCCAGCAGCCGGACCGGGACTAGCGGGAGACGTGAGCAGTTCTTC	CASSRTGTSGRREQFF
TRBV6-2/TRBV6-3	NA	TRBJ2-1	many	14	TGTGCCAGCAGTACCCCACCGGGAAAAAATGAGCAGTTCTTC	CASSTPPGKNEQFF
TRBV23-1	TRBD1	TRBJ2-6	once	20	TGCGCCAGCAGTCAACCCCAGGCGTGGGACAGGACCTCTGGGGCCAACGTCCTGACTTTC	CASSQPQAWDRTSGANVLTF
TRBV18	TRBD2	TRBJ2-1	NA	15	TGTGCCAGCTCACCTCGGGAGGGAGTAATGAATGAGCAGTTCTTC	CASSPREGVMNEQFF
TRBV6-1	NA	TRBJ2-3	NA	16	TGTGCCAGCCCCCATGAGGGGGGAGGACCCACAGATACGCAGTATTTT	CASPHEGGGPTDTQYF
TRBV7-2	NA	TRBJ2-4	many	12	TGCGCCAGCAGCTTGGCCGGGAACATTCAGTACTTC	CASSLAGNIQYF
TRBV29-1	TRBD1	TRBJ2-1	many	16	TGCAGCGCAGTGGCTGGGGACAGGGGCCCCTACAATGAGCAGTTCTTC	CSAVAGDRGPYNEQFF
TRBV6-2/TRBV6-3	NA	TRBJ2-5	NA	11	TGTGCCAGCAGTTACAGGAGTTTGTGGTACTTC	CASSYRSLWYF
TRBV5-1	NA	TRBJ2-1	NA	15	TGCGCCAGCAGCCCCCGGTCGGGTCTTTACAATGAGCAGTTCTTC	CASSPRSGLYNEQFF
TRBV11-2	NA	TRBJ2-4	few	13	TGTGCCAGCAGCTTAGAGCCACCCGCAGTTCAGTACTTC	CASSLEPPAVQYF
TRBV7-2	TRBD2	TRBJ2-3	few	16	TGTGCCAGCAGCTTAAACACGGGGGGTAGAGGTGTTACGCAGTATTTT	CASSLNTGGRGVTQYF
TRBV6-2/TRBV6-3	TRBD1	TRBJ1-2	NA	14	TGTGCCAGCAGTTGGGGACAGGTCGATTATGGCTACACCTTC	CASSWGQVDYGYTF
TRBV6-1	NA	TRBJ1-5	few	11	TGTGCCAGCAGTGAGAATCAGCCCCAGCATTTT	CASSENQPQHF
TRBV18	NA	TRBJ1-2	few	13	TGTGCCAGCTCACCCGATCCCGCCTATGGCTACACCTTC	CASSPDPAYGYTF
TRBV27	NA	TRBJ2-7	NA	12	TGTGCCAGCACCAGCGGGCGCTACGAGCAGTACTTC	CASTSGRYEQYF
TRBV2	TRBD2	TRBJ2-4	few	16	TGTGCCAGCAGTTTACTAGCGGGAGGAGTTTCGGACATTCAGTACTTC	CASSLLAGGVSDIQYF
TRBV6-1	TRBD2	TRBJ2-2	few	15	TGTGCCAGCAGGAGACTAGCGGGAGATGCCGGGGAGCTGTTTTTT	CASRRLAGDAGELFF
TRBV7-2	NA	TRBJ2-7	NA	16	TGTGCCAGCAGCTTAGCGAGGGCAGAGAGCTCCTACGAGCAGTACTTC	CASSLARAESSYEQYF
TRBV18	NA	TRBJ2-2	many	13	TGTGCCAGCTCCCCAGGGGACACCGGGGAGCTGTTTTTT	CASSPGDTGELFF
TRBV6-6	NA	TRBJ1-1	NA	10	TGTGCCAGCGGTTTTTCTGAAGCTTTCTTT	CASGFSEAFF
TRBV6-1	TRBD1	TRBJ2-5	few	14	TGTGCCAGCAGGACAGGGACCGGTGGGGTAGCCCAGTACTTC	CASRTGTGGVAQYF
TRBV7-2	TRBD2	TRBJ2-7	few	15	TGTGCCAGCAGCCTTAGCGGGAGAGGGTCCTACGAGCAGTACTTC	CASSLSGRGSYEQYF
TRBV20-1	TRBD2	TRBJ2-2	NA	14	TGCAGTGCGCTCAGGACTAGCAATACCGGGGAGCTGTTTTTT	CSALRTSNTGELFF
TRBV12-3/TRBV12-4	TRBD2	TRBJ2-1	few	16	TGTGCCAGCAGTCCCGCGCTAGCGGAGACCTACAATGAGCAGTTCTTC	CASSPALAETYNEQFF
TRBV19	TRBD2	TRBJ2-2	NA	16	TGTGCCAGTAGTCCAATAGCGGGAGGTAACACCGGGGAGCTGTTTTTT	CASSPIAGGNTGELFF
TRBV7-9	NA	TRBJ1-1	once	14	TGTGCCATCAGCATCTTACACCTGAACACTGAAGCTTTCTTT	CAISILHLNTEAFF
TRBV20-1	TRBD1	TRBJ2-5	few	15	TGCAGTGCTAGAGATGCGCACAGGGGTGGCGAGACCCAGTACTTC	CSARDAHRGGETQYF
TRBV27	TRBD1	TRBJ1-4	many	13	TGTGCCAGTTCGGACAGGGGAACAGAAAAACTGTTTTTT	CASSDRGTEKLFF
TRBV29-1	TRBD2	TRBJ2-7	NA	13	TGCAGCGCCTCTAGCGGGAGGGGCTACGAGCAGTACTTC	CSASSGRGYEQYF
TRBV20-1	TRBD2	TRBJ2-5	NA	14	TGCAGTGCCACGACTAGCGGGAGAGGAGAGACCCAGTACTTC	CSATTSGRGETQYF
TRBV5-1	NA	TRBJ2-7	NA	14	TGCGCCAGCAGCTTGGAGGTGTCAGCCTCTCAGCAGTACTTC	CASSLEVSASQQYF
TRBV7-3	NA	TRBJ2-1	few	13	TGTGCCAGCAGCTTAAACTCAGACAATGAGCAGTTCTTC	CASSLNSDNEQFF
TRBV5-1	NA	TRBJ2-2	few	17	TGCGCCAGCAGCCCCGGCGATCGGTTGGGCCACACCGGGGAGCTGTTTTTT	CASSPGDRLGHTGELFF
TRBV27	NA	TRBJ2-7	few	12	TGTGCCAGCAGTCCACAGGGATATCAGCAGTACTTC	CASSPQGYQQYF
TRBV6-1	NA	TRBJ1-4	NA	17	TGTGCCAGCAGTCCCGCTTGGTCCGGGGGGATTAATGAAAAACTGTTTTTT	CASSPAWSGGINEKLFF
TRBV7-6	NA	TRBJ1-4	NA	13	TGTGCCAGCAGCTTAGGCACAGGGGAAAAACTGTTTTTT	CASSLGTGEKLFF
TRBV14	NA	TRBJ2-1	few	13	TGTGCCAGCAGCCAAGATTTCTATAATGAGCAGTTCTTC	CASSQDFYNEQFF
TRBV4-3	TRBD2	TRBJ2-1	NA	15	TGCGCCAGCAGTCAGTGGCGGGAGGTAGACAATGAGCAGTTCTTC	CASSQWREVDNEQFF
TRBV10-3	TRBD2	TRBJ2-7	few	14	TGTGCCACTCGACTAGCGGGAGTTGTGTACGAGCAGTACTTC	CATRLAGVVYEQYF
TRBV3-1	NA	TRBJ2-7	NA	14	TGTGCCAGCAGCCAAGAGGCGTCACCCTACGAGCAGTACTTC	CASSQEASPYEQYF
TRBV20-1	NA	TRBJ1-1	NA	11	TGCAGGGGTGGAGGGGGAACTGAAGCTTTCTTT	CRGGGGTEAFF
TRBV19	TRBD2	TRBJ2-1	NA	16	TGTGCCAGTAGTATCCAGGGCGGGAGGAGGGGCAATGAGCAGTTCTTC	CASSIQGGRRGNEQFF